One sample yielded the 27 T cell receptor beta chains listed below, sequenced in a study of T cell responses to AZD1222 COVID-19 vaccine. Generated by immunoSEQ multiplex PCR, the TCRdb table keeps only in-frame clones and is missing some. The table has fewer than 100,000 clones, roughly 87% seen once. The starting material was peripheral blood, obtained 28 days after the second AZD1222 dose. These TCRs come from an adult who received the AZD1222 COVID-19 vaccine.

This clone was seen a single time. CDR3 coding DNA: TGTGCCAGCTCACCACCGATAGGGTCCTCCTACGAGCAGTACTTC. This codes for CASSPPIGSSYEQYF. The chain is built from TRBV18 and TRBJ2-7, with D uncertain. This CDR3 region has 15 residues. CDR1 is KGHSH, CDR2 LQKENI, per germline. Trimming took 0 bases from V and 0 from J, leaving 9 bases between them. The entire variable domain, with the rest obtained from reference TRBV18 and TRBJ2-7, is as follows: NAGVMQNPRHLVRRRGQEARLRCSPMKGHSHVYWYRQLPEEGLKFMVYLQKENIIDESGMPKERFSAEFPKEGPSILRIQQVVRGDSAAYFCASSPPIGSSYEQYFGPGTRLTVT.

This rearrangement joins TRBV5-4 to TRBJ2-3; 11 bases fit TRBD2. V lost 3 bases to trimming and J lost 0 bases; unmatched junction nucleotides: 3. The germline CDR1 and CDR2 sequences are SGHNT and YYREEE (reference sequence). The CDR3 length is 16 residues. The CDR3 nucleotides are TGTGCCAGCAGCTCCCGACTAGCGGGAAGCACAGATACGCAGTATTTT. Protein: CASSSRLAGSTDTQYF.

This clone is a singleton in its sample. This chain uses TRBV5-1 with TRBJ2-5; 12 bases line up with TRBD1. V gave up 0 bases and J gave up 5 bases; unmatched junction bases: 8. CDR1 SGHRS and CDR2 YFSETQ come from the germline V gene. The CDR3 runs to 17 residues. CDR3 loop: CASSLGPRDRGLETQYF. DNA for the CDR3: TGCGCCAGCAGCTTGGGTCCCCGGGACAGGGGGCTTGAGACCCAGTACTTC.

The chain uses TRBV9 and TRBJ2-2; possible D gene TRBD2, 5 bases. Trimming removed 8 bases from V and 0 bases from J, with 8 bases in between. Looked up from germline, CDR1 is SGDLS and CDR2 is YYNGEE. This CDR3 has 13 residues. CDR3 residues: CASGETNTGELFF. DNA for the CDR3: TGTGCCAGTGGGGAGACGAACACCGGGGAGCTGTTTTTT.

The chain joins TRBV28 to TRBJ1-1; D perhaps matches TRBD1 (6 bases). V lost 7 bases, J lost 7 bases, and 22 bases lay in between. The CDR3 consists of 15 residues. Germline assignment: CDR1 MDHEN and CDR2 SYDVKM. CDR3 region: CASTPDRTRRDEAFF. The CDR3 DNA sequence: TGTGCCAGCACCCCCGACAGGACCCGGCGAGATGAAGCTTTCTTT.

This clone has more than one count but fewer than ten. The rearrangement joins TRBV4-3 to TRBJ2-3; D may be TRBD2 (6 bases). Looked up from germline, CDR1 is LGHNA and CDR2 is YSLEER. This CDR3 contains 15 residues. Trimming cost V 5 bases and J 1 base, with 13 bases left between them. The CDR3 region has the DNA TGCGCCAGCAGCGCCCGGGGAGGAGGCACAGATACGCAGTATTTT. The encoded protein is CASSARGGGTDTQYF.

The V and J genes are TRBV7-2 and TRBJ1-1, with no clear D. This CDR3 region has 14 residues. Germline V gives CDR1 SGHTA, CDR2 FQGNSA. V dropped 0 bases and J dropped 1 base, with 6 bases sitting between them. The CDR3 region is CASSLAVGNTEAFF. The DNA of the CDR3 is TGTGCCAGCAGCTTAGCAGTTGGGAACACTGAAGCTTTCTTT.

This chain connects TRBV25-1 to TRBJ1-4; D remains ambiguous. The germline V and J ends were trimmed by 8 bases and 4 bases, with 5 bases remaining between them. CDR3 length: 11 residues. Germline V gene sequence: CDR1 MGHDK, CDR2 SYGVNS. Here the CDR3 DNA reads TGTGCCAGCGTCCATAATGAAAAACTGTTTTTT. Encoded protein: CASVHNEKLFF.

The V call is TRBV7-8, the J call TRBJ2-2, with 10 bases aligning to TRBD1. V shed 2 bases and J 6 bases; nucleotides not matched to a gene: 6. The germline V gene encodes CDR1 SGHVS and CDR2 FQNEAQ. The CDR3 has 16 residues. The CDR3 reads CASSLRDRGWAGELFF. Written as DNA, the CDR3 is TGTGCCAGCAGCTTACGGGACAGGGGATGGGCCGGGGAGCTGTTTTTT.

This sequence joins TRBV4-1 and TRBJ1-3; D is unclear. The CDR3 consists of 14 residues. V shed 1 base and J shed 0 bases, with 4 bases lying between them. Germline V lookup: CDR1 MGHRA, CDR2 YSYEKL. The CDR3 loop is CASSQVVSGNTIYF. The CDR3 DNA follows: TGCGCCAGCAGCCAAGTGGTCTCTGGAAACACCATATATTTT.

This chain links TRBV4-3 with TRBJ1-1; the D is unclear. CDR3 length equals 15 residues. Trimming shortened V by 0 bases and J by 0 bases, and 8 bases separated the two germline ends. Germline CDR1 LGHNA, CDR2 YSLEER. CDR3 sequence (DNA): TGCGCCAGCAGCCAAGAAGAGGCCATGAACACTGAAGCTTTCTTT. This encodes CASSQEEAMNTEAFF.

The V call is TRBV28, the J call TRBJ1-2; 9 bases line up with TRBD1. Losses at the gene ends were 6 bases for V and 0 bases for J; bases not matched to a gene: 2. The CDR3 covers 14 residues. Germline V gives CDR1 MDHEN, CDR2 SYDVKM. CDR3 amino acids: CASRRQGANYGYTF. The CDR3 coding sequence is TGTGCCAGCAGAAGACAGGGGGCTAACTATGGCTACACCTTC.

V and J are TRBV3-1 (or the pseudogene TRBV3-2) and TRBJ1-2, with D tentatively TRBD1 (6 bases). Germline CDR1 reads LGHDT; CDR2 reads YNNKEL (reference sequence). CDR3 size: 14 residues. V was clipped by 3 bases and J by 3 bases, with 11 bases between them. CDR3 nucleotide sequence: TGTGCCAGCAGCCACAAGGGGGGCTACTATGGCTACACCTTC. Residues: CASSHKGGYYGYTF.

The rearrangement uses TRBV3-1 (or the pseudogene TRBV3-2) and TRBJ1-2; D might be TRBD1 (6 bases). The germline CDR1 and CDR2 sequences are LGHDT and YNNKEL (reference sequence). The CDR3 contains 12 residues. V lost 3 bases to trimming and J lost 8 bases, with 10 bases between them. CDR3 DNA sequence: TGTGCCAGCAGCCAGGGGGCGCGAGGCTACACCTTC. It is translated as CASSQGARGYTF.

The J gene is TRBJ2-7, the V gene TRBV27; no reliable D call. Germline V gives CDR1 MNHEY, CDR2 SMNVEV (reference sequence). With 5 bases removed from V and 2 bases from J, the gap between germline ends came to 13 bases. The CDR3 is 14 amino acids. CDR3 nucleotide sequence: TGTGCCAGCAGTCCCCGGGCAGACGCCTACGAGCAGTACTTC. It yields the protein CASSPRADAYEQYF.

This sequence joins TRBV6-4 and TRBJ1-1; 9 bases are shared with TRBD1. The V gene's germline CDR1 is MRHNA and CDR2 SNTAGT. The length of the CDR3 is 13 residues. V shed 4 bases, J shed 8 bases, and the junction held 5 bases outside the gene matches. The CDR3: CASSVDRGREAFF. The DNA of the CDR3 is TGTGCCAGCAGTGTGGACAGGGGCAGGGAAGCTTTCTTT.

This clone was picked up a small number of times. The chain couples TRBV3-1 (or the pseudogene TRBV3-2) to TRBJ1-2, with no clear D. V was pared by 1 base and J by 7 bases, with 13 bases between. Germline CDR1 LGHDT, CDR2 YNNKEL (reference sequence). The CDR3 is made up of 14 amino acids. Written as DNA, the CDR3 is TGTGCCAGCAGCCAAGGGGAAAGGACTGGTGGCTACACCTTC. This encodes CASSQGERTGGYTF.

This chain joins TRBV7-9 and TRBJ1-1; D is ambiguous. Trimming removed 4 bases at V and 3 bases at J, with 12 bases between. Germline-derived CDR1 and CDR2 are SEHNR and FQNEAQ (reference sequence). CDR3 length: 14 residues. The CDR3, as DNA: TGTGCCAGCAGCTCCCGCGGCTGGGACACTGAAGCTTTCTTT. The encoded protein is CASSSRGWDTEAFF.

The V and J genes are TRBV6-5 and TRBJ1-3; TRBD1 might be the D (6 bases). V lost 2 bases and J lost 0, with 11 bases in between. The CDR3 loop spans 16 amino acids. From germline, CDR1 is MNHEY and CDR2 SVGAGI. CDR3 nucleotide sequence: TGTGCCAGCAGTTACGACAGGCCTTACTCTGGAAACACCATATATTTT. It yields the protein CASSYDRPYSGNTIYF.

This chain joins TRBV5-1 and TRBJ2-2; unclear D gene. The CDR3 consists of 18 residues. V dropped 0 bases and J dropped 0 bases, with 15 bases sitting between them. CDR1 and CDR2 from the germline V gene are SGHRS and YFSETQ. CDR3 coding DNA: TGCGCCAGCAGCTTGGTAGTGGGGTCAGAGCCGAACACCGGGGAGCTGTTTTTT. As protein: CASSLVVGSEPNTGELFF.

This sequence joins TRBV6-5 and TRBJ1-2; 9 bases map to TRBD1. Germline CDR1 MNHEY, CDR2 SVGAGI. The CDR3 length is 14 residues. V gave up 2 bases and J gave up 4 bases; unmatched junction bases: 2. This chain's CDR3 is CASSYGDRAYGYTF. CDR3 DNA: TGTGCCAGCAGTTACGGGGACAGGGCCTATGGCTACACCTTC.

The chain employs TRBV5-1 and TRBJ2-1, with 7 bases lining up with TRBD2. With V trimmed by 3 bases and J by 6 bases, 9 bases remained unmatched. Germline CDR1 SGHRS, CDR2 YFSETQ. There are 15 residues in the CDR3. CDR3 bases: TGCGCCAGCAGCTCGGAGCGGGGCCGCGGCAATGAGCAGTTCTTC. It specifies CASSSERGRGNEQFF.

V usage is TRBV9 and J usage is TRBJ2-1; D is possibly TRBD1 (5 bases). Trimming shortened V by 0 bases and J by 8 bases, and 9 bases separated the two germline ends. Germline values: CDR1 SGDLS, CDR2 YYNGEE. The CDR3 has 13 amino acids. The chain's CDR3 is CASSVALGDEQFF. Written as DNA, the CDR3 is TGTGCCAGCAGCGTAGCTTTAGGGGATGAGCAGTTCTTC.

The chain joins TRBV9 to TRBJ2-3; 8 bases match TRBD2. The J segment lost 0 bases and the V segment lost 0 bases, leaving 9 bases of the junction unmatched. The V gene's germline CDR1 is SGDLS and CDR2 YYNGEE. The CDR3 has 18 amino acids. The CDR3 protein is CASSVGSRGGTSTDTQYF. In DNA form, the CDR3 reads TGTGCCAGCAGCGTAGGGTCCCGCGGGGGGACGAGCACAGATACGCAGTATTTT.

The chain joins TRBV12-3 or TRBV12-4 to TRBJ2-5; 11 bases agree with TRBD2. CDR3 length: 13 residues. J lost 7 bases, V lost 10 bases, and 8 bases had no gene match. The CDR3 DNA follows: TGTGCCACCACTACTAGCGGGGGTGGGACCCAGTACTTC. As protein: CATTTSGGGTQYF.

The J gene is TRBJ1-2, the V gene TRBV25-1, with D unresolved. This CDR3 has 14 amino acids. V was clipped by 2 bases and J by 2 bases, with 9 bases between them. Germline V gene sequence: CDR1 MGHDK, CDR2 SYGVNS. The CDR3 nucleotides read TGTGCCAGCAGTGAACCGGACGGAAACTATGGCTACACCTTC. As protein: CASSEPDGNYGYTF.

The V call is TRBV27, the J call TRBJ1-2; TRBD1 matches 7 bases. Trimming at V came to 6 bases and at J to 4 bases, leaving 11 bases not matched to a gene. Germline loops: CDR1 MNHEY, CDR2 SMNVEV (reference sequence). CDR3 size: 15 residues. Here the CDR3 DNA reads TGTGCCAGCAGACGCCACGGACAGGCAAGCTATGGCTACACCTTC. The encoded protein is CASRRHGQASYGYTF.